This T cell receptor beta chain was sequenced for a study of tumor T cells in aggressive B-cell lymphoma. TCRdb's table, derived via immunoSEQ multiplex PCR, lists solely in-frame clones and lacks some. Of several thousand clones detected, nearly 95% appear once; the ten largest clones hold under 2.5%. In germline, CDR1 is GTSNPN, CDR2 SVGIG (reference sequence). This CDR3 has 13 amino acids. The V segment lost 2 bases and the J segment 8 bases; nucleotides outside the gene matches: 5. This sequence was found in an adult with diffuse large B cell lymphoma. The gene calls are TRBV30 and TRBJ1-2; TRBD1 matches at 10 bases. Sequencing used tumor tissue. CDR3: CAWSWGTGVGYTF. DNA of the CDR3: TGTGCCTGGAGTTGGGGGACAGGGGTGGGCTACACCTTC.